Shown below are 27 T cell receptor beta chains from a single sample sequenced in a study of regulatory T cells in long-lasting Graves disease. Time point meaning: persistent/refractory GD, antithyroid drugs over 5 years with positive TRAb. Generation of the TCR library employed RNA extracted from PBMCs. The authors built TCR beta libraries using iRepertoire HTBI primers and Arm-PCR of CDR3 regions. MiXCR, run by TCRdb on the multiplex PCR reads, gives a single entry per CDR3 protein. The sample records hundreds of thousands of distinct CDR3 sequences, roughly a fifth being singletons. The source material was peripheral blood mononuclear cells (PBMCs), sampled when the disease was refractory, from a patient treated with antithyroid drugs. All receptors come from a female donor with Graves disease.

This clonotype showed up many times. V usage is TRBV7-9 and J usage is TRBJ2-5; the match to TRBD2 covers 14 bases. After removal of 11 bases from V and 4 bases from J, the junction contained 6 bases not matched to a gene. The CDR3 sequence is 14 residues long. The germline V gene has CDR1 SEHNR and CDR2 FQNEAQ (reference sequence). This CDR3 reads CAGGLAGAGETQYF. CDR3 DNA sequence: TGTGCCGGGGGACTAGCGGGAGCTGGAGAGACCCAGTACTTC. The complete variable domain, with remaining parts taken from reference TRBV7-9 and TRBJ2-5, reads DTGVSQNPRHKITKRGQNVTFRCDPISEHNRLYWYRQTLGQGPEFLTYFQNEAQLEKSRLLSDRFSAERPKGSFSTLEIQRTEQGDSAMYLCAGGLAGAGETQYFGPGTRLLVL.

The V gene is TRBV9, the J gene TRBJ1-6; possibly TRBD1 for D (5 bases). The CDR3 spans 15 residues. CDR1 is SGDLS, CDR2 YYNGEE, per germline. Trimming left V 4 bases short and J 7 bases short, with 15 bases between. The DNA of the CDR3 is TGTGCCAGCAGCCTAGGAGGGGACGGAAATTCACCCCTCCACTTT. Protein: CASSLGGDGNSPLHF.

The sample holds many counts of this clonotype. The chain uses TRBV7-8 and TRBJ1-5; TRBD1 is a possible D gene (5 bases). V was pared by 5 bases and J by 4 bases, with 9 bases between. Germline CDR1 is SGHVS and CDR2 is FQNEAQ. This CDR3 has 13 amino acids. As DNA, the CDR3 is TGTGCCAGCAGCGCTGGGGGGAATCAGCCCCAGCATTTT. Amino acids: CASSAGGNQPQHF.

This clonotype was detected many times. The gene calls are TRBV28 and TRBJ2-7; weak D call: TRBD1 (6 bases). The germline V gene encodes CDR1 MDHEN and CDR2 SYDVKM. V gave up 4 bases and J gave up 3 bases, with 13 bases separating them. The CDR3 has 14 residues. The CDR3: CASSSTRQVYEQYF. The CDR3 DNA follows: TGTGCCAGCAGTTCCACGCGACAGGTCTACGAGCAGTACTTC. Filled out from reference TRBV28 and TRBJ2-7, the complete variable domain reads DVKVTQSSRYLVKRTGEKVFLECVQDMDHENMFWYRQDPGLGLRLIYFSYDVKMKEKGDIPEGYSVSREKKERFSLILESASTNQTSMYLCASSSTRQVYEQYFGPGTRLTVT.

A few counts support this clonotype. This CDR3 is CASSVSAGNTIYF. DNA of the CDR3: TGTGCCAGCAGCGTATCTGCGGGAAACACCATATATTTT. V is TRBV9 and J is TRBJ1-3, with D uncertain. Trimming pared 1 base from V and 4 bases from J, leaving 6 bases between. CDR1 is SGDLS and CDR2 is YYNGEE in the germline V gene. The CDR3 has 13 residues.

As regards this clonotype: Possible read error: a much larger clone is one base away. This chain links TRBV24-1 with TRBJ2-1; the D gene is possibly TRBD1 (7 bases). Trimming removed 9 bases from V and 5 bases from J, with 13 bases in between. Germline values: CDR1 KGHDR, CDR2 SFDVKD. CDR3 length: 13 residues. Written as DNA, the CDR3 is TGTGCCACCGGGGGGACAGCAGACAATGAGCAGTTCTTC. This sequence encodes CATGGTADNEQFF.

This clonotype occurred many times. This chain links TRBV28 with TRBJ2-7; D is ambiguous. The CDR3 runs to 14 residues. Germline CDR1 and CDR2: MDHEN and SYDVKM. Trimming took off 5 bases at V and 2 bases at J, with 13 bases between the two ends. The CDR3 DNA is TGTGCCAGCAGTGACTTGGAAAGCCCCTACGAGCAGTACTTC. Protein: CASSDLESPYEQYF.

The CDR3 DNA reads TGTGCCAGCAGCTGGTTGAACAGCGGCTACAATGAGCAGTTCTTC. Amino acid sequence: CASSWLNSGYNEQFF. The chain links TRBV7-9 to TRBJ2-1, with a possible D match to TRBD2 (5 bases). The germline CDR1 and CDR2 sequences are SEHNR and FQNEAQ (reference sequence). The CDR3 has 15 residues. V was shortened by 4 bases and J by 3 bases, with 13 bases between the two germline ends.

The J gene is TRBJ1-5, the V gene TRBV19, with D unresolved. The CDR3 spans 14 residues. Germline values: CDR1 LNHDA, CDR2 SQIVND (reference sequence). The ends were cut back, 7 bases at V and 5 bases at J, with 15 bases in the middle. Written as DNA, the CDR3 is TGTGCCAGTAACCGGGCCCTCCGCGATCAGCCCCAGCATTTT. As protein: CASNRALRDQPQHF. Looking up the rest from reference TRBV19 and TRBJ1-5 gives the full variable domain: DGGITQSPKYLFRKEGQNVTLSCEQNLNHDAMYWYRQDPGQGLRLIYYSQIVNDFQKGDIAEGYSVSREKKESFPLTVTSAQKNPTAFYLCASNRALRDQPQHFGDGTRLSIL.

This clonotype was seen repeatedly, ten times or more. The rearrangement uses TRBV30 and TRBJ1-2, with unresolved D. This CDR3 is 14 amino acids long. Trimming shortened V by 0 bases and J by 5 bases, and 13 bases separated the two germline ends. Germline CDR1 is GTSNPN and CDR2 is SVGIG (reference sequence). The CDR3 sequence: CAWSVDSRLYGYTF. CDR3 DNA: TGTGCCTGGAGTGTCGATAGCAGACTTTATGGCTACACCTTC.

V is TRBV7-9 and J is TRBJ2-7, with D tentatively TRBD1 (6 bases). Germline assignment: CDR1 SEHNR and CDR2 FQNEAQ (reference sequence). V dropped 7 bases and J dropped 2 bases, with 15 bases sitting between them. This CDR3 has 14 residues. CDR3 DNA: TGTGCCAGCACCCCCACAGGACAGACCTACGAGCAGTACTTC. Translating it yields CASTPTGQTYEQYF. Supplemented by reference TRBV7-9 and TRBJ2-7, the full variable domain reads DTGVSQNPRHKITKRGQNVTFRCDPISEHNRLYWYRQTLGQGPEFLTYFQNEAQLEKSRLLSDRFSAERPKGSFSTLEIQRTEQGDSAMYLCASTPTGQTYEQYFGPGTRLTVT.

This clonotype was detected ten times or more. The chain employs TRBV6-2 or TRBV6-3 and TRBJ1-6, with D tentatively TRBD1 (5 bases). The CDR3 is made up of 15 amino acids. Trimming removed 7 bases at V and 9 bases at J, with 19 bases between. Germline lookup yields CDR1 MNHEY and CDR2 SVGEGT. Here the CDR3 DNA reads TGTGCCAGCACCGTCCTCGGAGGGGAAGGTTCACCCCTCCACTTT. Amino acid sequence: CASTVLGGEGSPLHF.

To note about this clonotype: A much larger clone differs by one base, so this may be a read error. This chain links TRBV11-2 with TRBJ2-7; D unresolved. This CDR3 has 14 amino acids. Looked up from germline, CDR1 is SGHAT and CDR2 is FQNNGV. This CDR3 is CAGSLEESTYEQYF. CDR3 bases: TGTGCCGGCAGCTTAGAGGAGTCCACCTACGAGCAGTACTTC.

This clonotype appeared many times. One base away lies a much larger clone, so this may be a sequencing read error. The chain is built from TRBV7-9 and TRBJ2-5; 11 bases line up with TRBD2. With V trimmed by 4 bases and J by 4 bases, 2 bases remained unmatched. The CDR3 covers 14 residues. CDR1 is SEHNR and CDR2 is FQNEAQ in the germline V gene (reference sequence). In DNA, the CDR3 is TGTGCCAGCAGCTCGGGACTAGCGGTAGAGACCCAGTACTTC. Its translation: CASSSGLAVETQYF.

The CDR3 DNA reads TGTGCCAGCAGCCACATTAGCGCCGGAGAGACCCAGTACTTC. Protein: CASSHISAGETQYF. This chain connects TRBV14 to TRBJ2-5, with a weak D call TRBD2 (5 bases). The CDR3 contains 14 residues. CDR1 is SGHDN, CDR2 FVKESK, per germline. Trimming took off 3 bases at V and 4 bases at J, with 12 bases between the two ends.

The rearrangement joins TRBV20-1 to TRBJ2-7, with D hard to call. The CDR3 totals 11 residues. Germline V gives CDR1 DFQATT, CDR2 SNEGSKA (reference sequence). The V end was cut by 3 bases, the J end by 3 bases, with 6 bases between. The CDR3 sequence is CSASVGYEQYF. The CDR3 bases are TGCAGTGCTAGTGTTGGCTACGAGCAGTACTTC.

This chain uses TRBV20-1 with TRBJ1-5; 10 bases match TRBD1. Germline-derived CDR1 and CDR2 are DFQATT and SNEGSKA (reference sequence). V lost 5 bases and J lost 7; bases outside the gene matches: 8. CDR3 size: 14 residues. The CDR3 loop is CSARYGTGVQPQHF. The DNA for the CDR3 is TGCAGTGCTCGCTATGGGACAGGGGTCCAGCCCCAGCATTTT.

The table lists this clonotype with a few counts. V gene TRBV29-1 combines with J gene TRBJ2-5; D gene uncertain. Trimming stripped 4 bases from V and 7 bases from J, with 16 bases between. The CDR3 length is 13 residues. Looked up from germline, CDR1 is SQVTM and CDR2 is ANQGSEA. In DNA, the CDR3 is TGCAGCGTTGTGGCCACCTCCACTCGGACCCAGTACTTC. It yields the protein CSVVATSTRTQYF.

This clonotype has at least ten counts. The rearrangement links TRBV27 to TRBJ2-7, with no clear D. The CDR3 consists of 14 residues. The V and J ends lost 4 bases and 4 bases respectively, with 14 bases between them. Germline CDR1 and CDR2: MNHEY and SMNVEV (reference sequence). CDR3 sequence (DNA): TGTGCCAGCAGTTCCCCCTCGAGGTATTACGAGCAGTACTTC. It specifies CASSSPSRYYEQYF.

This chain joins TRBV10-3 and TRBJ2-7, with a weak D call TRBD2 (6 bases). CDR1 is ENHRY and CDR2 is SYGVKD in the germline V gene. The CDR3 is made up of 14 amino acids. Trimming removed 4 bases at V and 7 bases at J, with 17 bases between. The CDR3 DNA sequence: TGTGCCATCAGTGGGCGGGACCGTTTTGAGGAGCAGTACTTC. Translation: CAISGRDRFEEQYF.

This clonotype was counted once. This sequence joins TRBV5-6 and TRBJ2-5; TRBD1 matches at 10 bases. The V gene end was trimmed by 4 bases and the J gene end by 5 bases; junction bases not matched to a gene: 11. The CDR3 consists of 16 residues. Germline lookup yields CDR1 SGHDT and CDR2 YYEEEE. DNA for the CDR3: TGTGCCAGCAGCATCCTTTTGGGGACAGGGGCCGAGACCCAGTACTTC. The encoded protein is CASSILLGTGAETQYF.

This sequence joins TRBV5-1 and TRBJ1-2; no firm D call. V was clipped by 5 bases and J by 0 bases, with 20 bases between them. The CDR3 covers 17 residues. Germline values: CDR1 SGHRS, CDR2 YFSETQ. CDR3 in amino acids: CASSYSTGSGANYGYTF. In nucleotides, the CDR3 is TGCGCCAGCAGTTATAGCACGGGGAGTGGTGCTAACTATGGCTACACCTTC.

In this sample, this clonotype turned up many times. The chain carries TRBV2 and TRBJ1-2; TRBD1 might be the D (6 bases). The germline V gene has CDR1 SNHLY and CDR2 FYNNEI. V was trimmed by 5 bases and J by 8 bases, leaving 18 bases between them. The CDR3 has 14 amino acids. CDR3 nucleotide sequence: TGTGCCAGCAGTTACATGGCCGGCGGGGGCGGCTACACCTTC. Translating it yields CASSYMAGGGGYTF.

This clonotype occurred many times. This chain connects TRBV12-3 or TRBV12-4 to TRBJ2-7; possibly TRBD1 for D (5 bases). CDR3 length: 13 residues. Trimming stripped 6 bases from V and 5 bases from J, with 14 bases between. CDR3 in DNA: TGTGCCAGCAGCTCAGACAGAGTCCACGAGCAGTACTTC. This gives the protein CASSSDRVHEQYF.

This rearrangement joins TRBV12-3 or TRBV12-4 to TRBJ2-7; the match to TRBD2 covers 7 bases. V lost 5 bases to trimming and J lost 2 bases; unmatched junction nucleotides: 6. The CDR3 contains 14 residues. The CDR3 nucleotides are TGTGCCAGCAGTCTCCAGCGGGGACCCTACGAGCAGTACTTC. Its protein product is CASSLQRGPYEQYF.

The gene calls are TRBV2 and TRBJ1-6; 8 nucleotides agree with TRBD1. Germline trimming cut 1 base from V and 7 bases from J; bases unmatched to any gene: 12. The CDR3 spans 18 residues. Germline V CDR1 and CDR2: SNHLY, FYNNEI. CDR3 protein: CASSEERWMTGDNSPLHF. For the CDR3, the DNA is TGTGCCAGCAGTGAAGAACGCTGGATGACAGGGGACAATTCACCCCTCCACTTT.

This clonotype came up a few times. The chain combines TRBV18 with TRBJ1-4, with D unresolved. Trimming left V 1 base short and J 4 bases short, with 13 bases between. Germline assignment: CDR1 KGHSH and CDR2 LQKENI. This CDR3 contains 16 residues. CDR3 nucleotide sequence: TGTGCCAGCTCACCACAGGGCGGCTTGGTTAATGAAAAACTGTTTTTT. This translates into CASSPQGGLVNEKLFF.